This T cell receptor beta chain was sequenced for a study of shared clonotypes between healthy human individuals. Study-wide background: CD8 memory received one plate per donor, CD8 naive two, CD4 memory three and CD4 naive three.

The V end was cut by 5 bases, the J end by 2 bases, with 10 bases between. The CDR3 runs to 13 residues. Germline V gene data show CDR1 as SSHAT and CDR2 as FNYEAQ (reference sequence). The naive CD8 population came from CD45RO-negative cells selected for CCR7, without terminally differentiated effector memory CD45RA+ cells. The data were produced by immunoSEQ multiplex PCR, yet TCRdb's version contains in-frame clones alone and is incomplete. The table shows hundreds of thousands of clones, with about 95% occurring only once. The source of this sequence is a woman aged 25 to 39 in good health. Sequenced material: naive CD8+ T cells sorted from blood. V gene TRBV7-7 combines with J gene TRBJ2-7; D remains ambiguous. The CDR3 coding sequence is TGTGCCAGCAGCCTCACGGAGACCTACGAGCAGTACTTC. This codes for CASSLTETYEQYF.